One sample yielded the 9 T cell receptor beta chains listed below, sequenced in a study of blood T cell repertoires in COVID-19. TCRdb's copy holds only in-frame clones and misses some; the assay was immunoSEQ multiplex PCR. The sample holds around 250,000 clones, about 88% seen once. The specimen was peripheral blood. These receptors were taken from a woman aged 70-85 years with active or convalescent COVID-19.

The CDR3 sequence is CASSSQGRYGYTF. CDR3 DNA: TGTGCCAGCAGTTCTCAGGGTCGGTATGGCTACACCTTC. The chain recombines TRBV6-5 with TRBJ1-2; D possibly corresponds to TRBD1 (5 bases). The V gene's germline CDR1 is MNHEY and CDR2 SVGAGI. CDR3 length: 13 residues. V shed 4 bases and J shed 5 bases, with 11 bases lying between them.

The rearrangement uses TRBV5-8 and TRBJ2-5; TRBD2 aligns across 8 bases. Germline CDR1 SGHTS, CDR2 YDEGEE. The CDR3 runs to 16 residues. Trimming removed 4 bases from V and 5 bases from J; junction bases left unmatched: 13. The CDR3 protein is CASSPRGLAFLETQYF. The CDR3 region has the DNA TGTGCCAGCAGCCCCAGAGGACTAGCTTTTTTGGAGACCCAGTACTTC.

V is TRBV5-1 and J is TRBJ1-2; unclear D gene. The V gene lost 2 bases and the J gene lost 7 bases, with 15 bases spanning the gap. The length of the CDR3 is 14 residues. Germline-derived CDR1 and CDR2 are SGHRS and YFSETQ. The CDR3 DNA follows: TGCGCCAGCAGCTTCTTTGACTCGATTGGTGGCTACACCTTC. Its translation: CASSFFDSIGGYTF.

The V and J genes are TRBV5-8 and TRBJ2-3; D ambiguous. The CDR3 sequence is 15 residues long. V lost 4 bases to trimming and J lost 4 bases, with 16 bases between them. The germline V gene encodes CDR1 SGHTS and CDR2 YDEGEE. The DNA for the CDR3 is TGTGCCAGCAGCCAGCGCCGGTTGGGTGCAGATACGCAGTATTTT. This codes for CASSQRRLGADTQYF.

The CDR3 region has the DNA TGTGCCAGCAGGTACTACACCGGGGAGCTGTTTTTT. Translating it yields CASRYYTGELFF. This sequence joins TRBV12-3 or TRBV12-4 and TRBJ2-2; D remains unclear. V lost 6 bases to trimming and J lost 3 bases, with 5 bases between them. This CDR3 spans 12 amino acids.

This chain links TRBV6-5 with TRBJ1-2; D may be TRBD1 (6 bases). CDR3 length equals 14 residues. Germline CDR1 reads MNHEY; CDR2 reads SVGAGI. The V and J ends lost 6 bases and 2 bases respectively, with 13 bases between them. The CDR3 DNA reads as TGTGCCAGCAGCGTAGGTCAGGGGAACTATGGCTACACCTTC. Residues: CASSVGQGNYGYTF.

The V and J genes are TRBV5-8 and TRBJ1-6; TRBD1 matches 11 bases. This CDR3 is built from 14 residues. Germline CDR1 and CDR2: SGHTS and YDEGEE. The J segment lost 9 bases and the V segment lost 4 bases, leaving 3 bases of the junction unmatched. CDR3 in DNA: TGTGCCAGCAGCGAGGACAGGGGGCGTTCACCCCTCCACTTT. Residues: CASSEDRGRSPLHF.

This clone was seen once. The CDR3 DNA reads TGTGCCAGCAGCCCTCGGAGGGGCACTGAAGCTTTCTTT. Its translation is CASSPRRGTEAFF. This chain joins TRBV21-1 and TRBJ1-1. TRBV21-1 is a recognized pseudogene. The CDR3 consists of 13 residues.

The DNA for the CDR3 is TGTGCCAGCAGTGAATCACAGGCTAGCGCCGCGGGGACCCAGTACTTC. Its protein product is CASSESQASAAGTQYF. The chain links TRBV6-1 to TRBJ2-5; D may be TRBD2 (6 bases). This CDR3 contains 16 residues. Germline V gene data show CDR1 as MNHNS and CDR2 as SASEGT. Trimming cost V 2 bases and J 7 bases, with 20 bases left between them.